Sequencing of this T cell receptor (beta chain) was carried out in a study of OX40 agonist ivuxolimab in advanced cancers. Study overall: Of the participants, 40% had some prior anti-PD-1, anti-PD-L1 or anti-CTLA-4 therapy, which was allowed. Two patients with cutaneous melanoma and one with hepatocellular carcinoma, three in total, showed partial responses.

Blood samples were obtained at baseline, cycle 4 day 1, and cycle 7 day 1. The CDR3 length is 18 residues. The trim removed 8 bases at V and 5 bases at J, leaving 21 bases unmatched. CDR1 is MDHEN and CDR2 is SYDVKM in the germline V gene. This clone showed up just a few times. Its specificity is not known. Study-wide points: Antigens targeted by the expanded peripheral T cells were not determined.

Repertoires were generated with immunoSEQ multiplex PCR, while TCRdb's copy carries only in-frame clones and drops some. The sample has 36,000 or so clones; 88% are singletons. The chain couples TRBV28 to TRBJ2-3, with TRBD2 matching 8 bases. The sequence was obtained from an adult with an advanced solid tumor such as melanoma, head and neck, liver or kidney cancer. Sequencing used CD4+ or CD8+ T cells sorted from blood, obtained in a trial of the OX40 agonist ivuxolimab. CDR3 in amino acids: CASSRIGGEREWGDTQYF. As DNA, the CDR3 is TGTGCCAGCTCCAGGATAGGGGGGGAGCGGGAGTGGGGAGATACGCAGTATTTT.